This TCR beta chain was documented in a study of T cell changes during pregnancy in multiple sclerosis (dated by TCRdb to the late 2010s). In the study overall: The study examined how the T cell repertoire changed over the course of pregnancy in women with multiple sclerosis.

The method was the immunoSEQ multiplex PCR assay. The table was pulled from immuneACCESS by TCRdb, which kept in-frame rearrangements only. Such tables lose some clones; where checked, under half of the loss comes from unresolved V genes, and the rest has no known cause. The sample contains roughly 32,000 clones, about 88% of them found a single time. More than 9.5% of the sample is taken by the ten largest. Worth noting for this clone: Its antigen is unknown. Per-base quality was not reported, and no clone a single base away is much larger than it.

Taken from the germline V gene, the CDR1 and CDR2 loops are MDHEN and SYDVKM. V lost 2 bases and J lost 4 bases, and the count of bases not matched to a germline gene is 3. The CDR3 numbers 15 residues from cysteine through phenylalanine. The DNA shown is the 45-base CDR3, in frame from base 1. The sequence came from a female donor with multiple sclerosis, enrolled in a pregnancy study. The rearranged segments are TRBV28 and TRBJ2-7, with TRBD1 matching 12 junction bases. The sequenced sample was CD8+ T cells from peripheral blood mononuclear cells, obtained in the third trimester of pregnancy. This receptor carries the CDR3 CASSLGTGGEYEQYF. The sequenced DNA: TGTGCCAGCAGTTTAGGGACAGGGGGCGAATACGAGCAGTACTTC.